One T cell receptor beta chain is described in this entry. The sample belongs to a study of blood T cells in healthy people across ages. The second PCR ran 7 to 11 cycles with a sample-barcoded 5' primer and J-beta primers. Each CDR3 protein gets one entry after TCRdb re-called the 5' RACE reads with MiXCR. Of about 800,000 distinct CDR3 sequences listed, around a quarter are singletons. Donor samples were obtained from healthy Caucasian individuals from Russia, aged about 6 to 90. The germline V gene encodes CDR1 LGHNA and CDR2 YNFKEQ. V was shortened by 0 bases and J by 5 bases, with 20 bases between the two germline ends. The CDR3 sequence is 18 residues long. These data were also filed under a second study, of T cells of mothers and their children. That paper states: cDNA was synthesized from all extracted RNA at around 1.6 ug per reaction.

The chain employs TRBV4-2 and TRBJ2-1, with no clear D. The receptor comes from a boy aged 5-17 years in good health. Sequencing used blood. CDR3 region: CASSQDHSGTSYNNEQFF. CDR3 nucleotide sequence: TGTGCCAGCAGCCAAGACCACTCCGGTACCAGTTATAACAATGAGCAGTTCTTC.